This T cell receptor (beta chain) is drawn from a study of CD8+ T cells in alopecia areata. Per the germline V gene, CDR1 is SGHRS and CDR2 is YFSETQ. Trimming left V 7 bases short and J 0 bases short, with 16 bases between. The CDR3 loop spans 16 amino acids. cDNA prepared by RNA extraction and subsequent reverse transcription served as the template for sequencing. Repertoires were generated with immunoSEQ multiplex PCR, while TCRdb's copy carries only in-frame clones and drops some. The sample has 95,000 to 100,000 clones; around 60% are singletons. The treatment denotes: oral pan-JAK inhibitor, 5-10 mg twice daily.

This chain joins TRBV5-1 and TRBJ2-2; the D gene is possibly TRBD2 (6 bases). This receptor was taken from a human donor with alopecia areata. The specimen comprised CD8+ T cells sorted from blood, sampled at week 4, from a patient treated with tofacitinib. CDR3 bases: TGCGCCAGCGTGGCCTCGCCGGGAGCGAACACCGGGGAGCTGTTTTTT. Its protein is CASVASPGANTGELFF.